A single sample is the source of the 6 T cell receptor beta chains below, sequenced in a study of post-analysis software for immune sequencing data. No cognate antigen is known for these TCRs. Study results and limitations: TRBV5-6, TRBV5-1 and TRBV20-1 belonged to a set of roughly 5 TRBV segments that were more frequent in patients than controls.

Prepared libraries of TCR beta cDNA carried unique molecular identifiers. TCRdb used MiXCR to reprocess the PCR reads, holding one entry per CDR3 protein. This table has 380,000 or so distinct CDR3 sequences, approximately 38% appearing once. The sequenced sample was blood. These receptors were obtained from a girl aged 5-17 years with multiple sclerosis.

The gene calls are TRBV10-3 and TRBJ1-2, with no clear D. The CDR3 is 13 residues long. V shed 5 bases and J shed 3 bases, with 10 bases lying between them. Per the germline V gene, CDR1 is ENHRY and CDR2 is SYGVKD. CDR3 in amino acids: CAISLDGDYGYTF. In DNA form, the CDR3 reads TGTGCCATCAGTCTGGACGGGGACTATGGCTACACCTTC.

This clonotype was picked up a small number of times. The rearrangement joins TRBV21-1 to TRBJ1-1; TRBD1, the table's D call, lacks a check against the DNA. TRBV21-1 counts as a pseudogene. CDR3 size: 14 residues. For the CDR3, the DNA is TGTGCCAGCAGCAGCAGGGGCCAGAACACTGAAGCTTTCTTT. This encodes CASSSRGQNTEAFF.

CDR3 bases: TGTGCCAGCAATAGGTGGGGCACAGATACGCAGTATTTT. Encoded protein: CASNRWGTDTQYF. The chain recombines TRBV12-3 or TRBV12-4 with TRBJ2-3, with D hard to call. Trimming took off 7 bases at V and 1 base at J, with 9 bases between the two ends. The CDR3 has 13 amino acids.

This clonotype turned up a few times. CDR3 residues: CASSPFGRYQETQYF. In DNA, the CDR3 is TGTGCCAGCAGCCCTTTTGGCAGGTACCAAGAGACCCAGTACTTC. This chain links TRBV7-8 with TRBJ2-5, with D uncertain. V dropped 5 bases and J dropped 0 bases, with 13 bases sitting between them. The CDR3 consists of 15 residues. The V gene's germline CDR1 is SGHVS and CDR2 FQNEAQ.

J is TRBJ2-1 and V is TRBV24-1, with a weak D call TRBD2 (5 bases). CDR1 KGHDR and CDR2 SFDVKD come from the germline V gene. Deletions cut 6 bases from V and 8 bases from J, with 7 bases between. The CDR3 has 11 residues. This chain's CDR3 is CATSQRDEQFF. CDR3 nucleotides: TGTGCCACCAGTCAGAGGGATGAGCAGTTCTTC.

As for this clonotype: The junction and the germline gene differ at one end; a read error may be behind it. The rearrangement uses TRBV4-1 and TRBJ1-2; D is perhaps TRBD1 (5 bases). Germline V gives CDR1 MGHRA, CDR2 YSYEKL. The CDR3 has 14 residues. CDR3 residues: CASSQDRTHYGYTF. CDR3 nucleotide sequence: TGCGCCAGCAGCCAAGATCGGACACACTATGGATACACCTTC.